The clone carrying this TCR beta chain was seen only a few times. Its antigen is currently unknown. The repertoire was sequenced with immunoSEQ multiplex PCR; TCRdb's copy has only in-frame clones and lacks some. The data show approximately 97,000 clones, about nine tenths seen once. During the collection period, no donor immune events like infections were recorded. The data belong to a study of identifying expanded T cells in peripheral blood. Findings and limits, study-wide: Variance in clone template counts between approximately two-week samples significantly increased with total template count across all healthy donors. Differentially abundant clones: roughly 1.2 between replicates, about 15 at roughly 13 days, 19 to 20 at four.

Germline V gene sequence: CDR1 MDHEN, CDR2 SYDVKM. The CDR3 covers 15 residues. V gave up 6 bases and J gave up 2 bases; unmatched junction bases: 6. This sequence joins TRBV28 and TRBJ2-7; 11 nucleotides align to TRBD1. Sequenced: blood. This TCR derives from a person aged 18-70 years in good health. The CDR3 bases are TGTGCCAGCAGCACGAGGACAGGGGGCCCCTACGAGCAGTACTTC. Translated, it gives CASSTRTGGPYEQYF.